The 14 T cell receptor beta chains given below trace back to one sample, sequenced in a study of response to subunit inactivated influenza vaccine. TCRdb recomputed calls from the RT-PCR reads with MiXCR, one row per CDR3 protein. This sample yields around 530,000 distinct CDR3 sequences, of which 16% are seen a single time; approximately 3% belongs to the top ten. Material: CD4+ T cells sorted from PBMCs, obtained roughly 24 months after vaccination. These TCRs come from a man aged 45 to 70 who received an inactivated influenza vaccine.

The genes are TRBV3-1 and TRBJ1-5, with D maybe TRBD1 (5 bases). This CDR3 region has 15 residues. The V gene lost 0 bases and the J gene lost 6 bases, with 12 bases spanning the gap. The germline V gene has CDR1 LGHDT and CDR2 YNNKEL (reference sequence). CDR3 coding DNA: TGTGCCAGCAGCCAAGACCGGGGGTCGAGTCAGCCCCAGCATTTT. It yields the protein CASSQDRGSSQPQHF.

J is TRBJ1-4 and V is TRBV11-1, with D maybe TRBD1 (5 bases). Germline CDR1 reads SGHAT; CDR2 reads FQDESV (reference sequence). V was trimmed by 5 bases and J by 7 bases, leaving 14 bases between them. The CDR3 length is 14 residues. The CDR3 region has the DNA TGTGCCAGCAGCGCAACCGGGACTGGTGAAAAACTGTTTTTT. Its protein product is CASSATGTGEKLFF.

The chain combines TRBV5-1 with TRBJ1-1, with 8 positions matching TRBD1. Per germline, CDR1 SGHRS and CDR2 YFSETQ. The CDR3 consists of 14 residues. With V trimmed by 4 bases and J by 3 bases, 5 bases remained unmatched. CDR3 sequence reads: CASSGNRGDTEAFF. DNA for the CDR3: TGCGCCAGCAGCGGGAACAGGGGGGACACTGAAGCTTTCTTT. Filled out from reference TRBV5-1 and TRBJ1-1, the complete variable domain reads KAGVTQTPRYLIKTRGQQVTLSCSPISGHRSVSWYQQTPGQGLQFLFEYFSETQRNKGNFPGRFSGRQFSNSRSEMNVSTLELGDSALYLCASSGNRGDTEAFFGQGTRLTVV.

The rearrangement links TRBV11-2 to TRBJ1-3; 9 bases match TRBD1. The CDR3 consists of 18 residues. Unmatched junction bases numbered 11, after V lost 5 bases and J lost 0 bases. Germline values: CDR1 SGHAT, CDR2 FQNNGV. CDR3 region: CASSKAAGTGISGNTIYF. CDR3 coding DNA: TGTGCCAGCAGCAAGGCCGCCGGGACAGGGATCTCTGGAAACACCATATATTTT.

This clonotype has ten or more counts. The genes are TRBV12-3 or TRBV12-4 and TRBJ2-7, with a weak D call TRBD1 (6 bases). V was clipped by 2 bases and J by 5 bases, with 22 bases between them. The CDR3 totals 17 residues. The CDR3 loop reads CASSLIGWDTRMNEQYF. CDR3 DNA sequence: TGTGCCAGCAGTTTAATCGGCTGGGACACCCGAATGAACGAGCAGTACTTC.

This chain uses TRBV5-1 with TRBJ2-1; 9 bases align to TRBD2. This CDR3 spans 15 amino acids. Germline V gives CDR1 SGHRS, CDR2 YFSETQ. V trimming: 0 bases; J trimming: 9 bases; junction bases outside the gene matches: 7. CDR3 DNA: TGCGCCAGCAGCTTGGCTAGCGGGATGTTGGGTGAGCAGTTCTTC. It yields the protein CASSLASGMLGEQFF.

This sequence joins TRBV6-5 and TRBJ1-1; 9 bases are a match to TRBD1. This CDR3 is 15 amino acids long. V lost 2 bases and J lost 11; bases outside the gene matches: 12. From germline, CDR1 is MNHEY and CDR2 SVGAGI. The CDR3 sequence: CASSYVQGAPPEAFF. In nucleotides, the CDR3 is TGTGCCAGCAGTTACGTACAGGGGGCACCCCCGGAGGCTTTCTTT.

The genes are TRBV5-1 and TRBJ2-7, with D perhaps TRBD1 (6 bases). Trimming cost V 0 bases and J 7 bases, with 11 bases left between them. CDR1 and CDR2 from the germline V gene are SGHRS and YFSETQ. The CDR3 has 13 residues. The CDR3 loop reads CASSLEGQGEQYF. The CDR3 DNA reads TGCGCCAGCAGCTTGGAGGGCCAGGGGGAGCAGTACTTC.

This clonotype has ten or more counts. The J gene is TRBJ2-1, the V gene TRBV7-2, with TRBD1 as a possible D gene (6 bases). Germline CDR1 and CDR2: SGHTA and FQGNSA. The length of the CDR3 is 13 residues. Deletions cut 5 bases from V and 8 bases from J, with 13 bases between. CDR3 sequence reads: CASSPQGLDEQFF. CDR3 nucleotide sequence: TGTGCCAGCAGCCCCCAGGGGTTAGATGAGCAGTTCTTC.

This chain connects TRBV20-1 to TRBJ2-7; 8 nucleotides agree with TRBD2. CDR1 DFQATT and CDR2 SNEGSKA come from the germline V gene (reference sequence). V dropped 1 base and J dropped 2; count of bases not matched to a gene: 4. The CDR3 covers 14 residues. The CDR3: CSARGLALTYEQYF. Written as DNA, the CDR3 is TGCAGTGCTAGAGGACTAGCGTTAACCTACGAGCAGTACTTC.

This clonotype occurred many times. The rearrangement links TRBV4-3 to TRBJ2-1; the D gene is possibly TRBD2 (6 bases). This CDR3 contains 15 residues. CDR1 and CDR2 from the germline V gene are LGHNA and YSLEER. V shed 0 bases and J shed 4 bases, with 10 bases lying between them. The CDR3 coding sequence is TGCGCCAGCAGCCAAGATAGCGCGGGGTACAATGAGCAGTTCTTC. Amino acids: CASSQDSAGYNEQFF.

This clonotype has at least ten counts. The CDR3 sequence is CSARVSRGHSDTQYF. The CDR3 DNA sequence: TGCAGTGCTAGAGTTTCTCGCGGTCACTCGGATACGCAGTATTTT. The V call is TRBV20-1, the J call TRBJ2-3; no clear D. Trimming shortened V by 1 base and J by 6 bases, and 17 bases separated the two germline ends. Germline V gene lookup returns CDR1 DFQATT and CDR2 SNEGSKA (reference sequence). CDR3 length: 15 amino acids.

V is TRBV29-1 and J is TRBJ2-1; the D gene is possibly TRBD1 (6 bases). Per the germline V gene, CDR1 is SQVTM and CDR2 is ANQGSEA. The CDR3 extends over 14 amino acids. V lost 2 bases and J lost 2, with 10 bases in between. CDR3 nucleotides: TGCAGCGTTGAATGGCAGGGGACCTACAATGAGCAGTTCTTC. It translates to CSVEWQGTYNEQFF.

The chain joins TRBV7-2 to TRBJ2-7, with D unresolved. Germline loops: CDR1 SGHTA, CDR2 FQGNSA. This CDR3 comprises 13 residues. The V and J ends lost 4 bases and 7 bases respectively, with 14 bases between them. Here the CDR3 DNA reads TGTGCCAGCAGCTCCAATGGGCCTCGGGAGCAGTACTTC. It specifies CASSSNGPREQYF.